One sample yielded the 6 T cell receptor beta chains listed below, sequenced in a study of tumor-infiltrating lymphocytes in localized non-small cell lung cancer. Data came from immunoSEQ multiplex PCR; TCRdb stores just in-frame clones and leaves some out. The sample has some 14,000 clones, approximately 81% seen once. The sequencing input was uninvolved lung tissue not adjacent to the tumor. These receptors were collected from a human donor with non-small cell lung cancer.

The chain joins TRBV6-5 to TRBJ2-7; 8 bases match TRBD1. The CDR3 loop spans 14 amino acids. Germline CDR1 and CDR2: MNHEY and SVGAGI. The trim removed 5 bases at V and 7 bases at J, leaving 10 bases unmatched. The CDR3 nucleotides read TGTGCCAGCAGTACACTGGACAGGGCCGGGGAGCAGTACTTC. Residues: CASSTLDRAGEQYF.

The chain carries TRBV5-8 and TRBJ1-5; no reliable D call. CDR3 length: 14 residues. Germline V lookup: CDR1 SGHTS, CDR2 YDEGEE. Trimming left V 0 bases short and J 3 bases short, with 7 bases between. In DNA, the CDR3 is TGTGCCAGCAGCTTGGGGCAGGTCAATCAGCCCCAGCATTTT. Its translation is CASSLGQVNQPQHF.

The chain recombines TRBV9 with TRBJ1-2; a weak D match, TRBD1 (5 bases). The CDR3 length is 15 residues. The V end lost 0 bases, the J end lost 8 bases, and 17 bases lay between the germline ends. Germline V gene data show CDR1 as SGDLS and CDR2 as YYNGEE. The CDR3 loop reads CASSVGVGAVGGYTF. CDR3 DNA: TGTGCCAGCAGCGTAGGGGTAGGGGCTGTTGGAGGCTACACCTTC.

In its sample, this clone ranks as medium-sized. J is TRBJ2-3 and V is TRBV29-1; 15 bases map to TRBD2. Germline CDR1 reads SQVTM; CDR2 reads ANQGSEA. This CDR3 is 16 amino acids long. V was clipped by 5 bases and J by 6 bases; unmatched bases: 9. This CDR3 is CSVPPAGTSGRDTQYF. CDR3 sequence (DNA): TGCAGCGTTCCCCCCGCCGGGACTAGCGGGAGGGATACGCAGTATTTT.

The chain recombines TRBV29-1 with TRBJ2-7, with 10 bases identical to TRBD2. Germline-derived CDR1 and CDR2 are SQVTM and ANQGSEA. CDR3 length: 15 amino acids. V shed 5 bases and J 3 bases; nucleotides not matched to a gene: 10. For the CDR3, the DNA is TGCAGCGTTTCAAACCGGACTAGCGGAATCTACGAGCAGTACTTC. This translates into CSVSNRTSGIYEQYF.

The J gene is TRBJ2-2, the V gene TRBV7-8; D is tentatively TRBD1 or TRBD2 (5 bases each). Germline assignment: CDR1 SGHVS and CDR2 FQNEAQ. The CDR3 totals 13 residues. V was pared by 8 bases and J by 4 bases, with 11 bases between. The CDR3 here is CASAVGVTGELFF. The CDR3 DNA sequence: TGTGCCAGCGCGGTGGGGGTCACCGGGGAGCTGTTTTTT.